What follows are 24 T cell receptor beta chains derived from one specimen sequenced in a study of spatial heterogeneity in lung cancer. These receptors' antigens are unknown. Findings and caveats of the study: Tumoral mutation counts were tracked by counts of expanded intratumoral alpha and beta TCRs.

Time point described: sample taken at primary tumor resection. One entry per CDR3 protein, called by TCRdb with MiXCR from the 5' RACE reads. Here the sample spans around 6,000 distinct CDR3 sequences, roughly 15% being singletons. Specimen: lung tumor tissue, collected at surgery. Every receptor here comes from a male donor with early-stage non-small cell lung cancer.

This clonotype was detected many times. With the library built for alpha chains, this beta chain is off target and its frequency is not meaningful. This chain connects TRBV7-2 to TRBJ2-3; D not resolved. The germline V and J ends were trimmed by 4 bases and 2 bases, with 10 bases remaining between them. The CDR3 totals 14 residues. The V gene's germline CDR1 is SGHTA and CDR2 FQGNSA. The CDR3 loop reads CASSSPYNTDTQYF. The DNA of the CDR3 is TGTGCCAGCAGCTCCCCCTACAACACAGATACGCAGTATTTT.

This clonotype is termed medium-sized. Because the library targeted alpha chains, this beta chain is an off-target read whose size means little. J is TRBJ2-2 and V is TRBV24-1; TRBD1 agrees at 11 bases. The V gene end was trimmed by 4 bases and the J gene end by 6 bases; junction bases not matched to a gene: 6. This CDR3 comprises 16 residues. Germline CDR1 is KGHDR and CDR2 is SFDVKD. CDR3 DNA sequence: TGTGCCACCAGTGACGTCGGGACAGGGGGTCCCGGGGAGCTGTTTTTT. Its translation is CATSDVGTGGPGELFF.

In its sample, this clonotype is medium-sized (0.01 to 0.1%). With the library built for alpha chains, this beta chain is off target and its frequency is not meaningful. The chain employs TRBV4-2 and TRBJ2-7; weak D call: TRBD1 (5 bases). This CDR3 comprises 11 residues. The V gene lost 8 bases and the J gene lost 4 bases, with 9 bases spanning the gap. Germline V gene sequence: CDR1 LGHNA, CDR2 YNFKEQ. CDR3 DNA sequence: TGTGCCAGCCCCCCAGGGTACGAGCAGTACTTC. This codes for CASPPGYEQYF.

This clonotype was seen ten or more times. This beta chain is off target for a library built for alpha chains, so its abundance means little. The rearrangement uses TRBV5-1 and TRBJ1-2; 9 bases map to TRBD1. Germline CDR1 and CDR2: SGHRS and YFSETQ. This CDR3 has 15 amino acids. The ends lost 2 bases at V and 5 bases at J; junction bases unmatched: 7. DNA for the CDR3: TGCGCCAGCAGCTTCCCGGGACAGGGAGAATATGGCTACACCTTC. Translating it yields CASSFPGQGEYGYTF.

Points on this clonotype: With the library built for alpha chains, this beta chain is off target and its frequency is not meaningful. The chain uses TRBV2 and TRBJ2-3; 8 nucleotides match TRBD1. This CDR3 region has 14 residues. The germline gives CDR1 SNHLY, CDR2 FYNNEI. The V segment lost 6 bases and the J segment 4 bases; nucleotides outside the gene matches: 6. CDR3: CASSTGGSPDTQYF. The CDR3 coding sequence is TGTGCCAGCAGCACAGGGGGATCACCAGATACGCAGTATTTT. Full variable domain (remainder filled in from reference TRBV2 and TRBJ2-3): EPEVTQTPSHQVTQMGQEVILRCVPISNHLYFYWYRQILGQKVEFLVSFYNNEISEKSEIFDDQFSVERPDGSNFTLKIRSTKLEDSAMYFCASSTGGSPDTQYFGPGTRLTVL.

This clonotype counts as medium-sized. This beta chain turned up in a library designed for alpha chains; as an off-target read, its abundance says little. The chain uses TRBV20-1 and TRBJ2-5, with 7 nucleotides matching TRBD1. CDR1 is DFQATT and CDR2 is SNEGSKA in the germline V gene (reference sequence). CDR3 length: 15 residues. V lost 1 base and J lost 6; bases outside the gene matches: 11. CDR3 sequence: CSARGLRQGEKTQYF. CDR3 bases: TGCAGTGCTAGAGGCTTACGACAGGGTGAAAAGACCCAGTACTTC.

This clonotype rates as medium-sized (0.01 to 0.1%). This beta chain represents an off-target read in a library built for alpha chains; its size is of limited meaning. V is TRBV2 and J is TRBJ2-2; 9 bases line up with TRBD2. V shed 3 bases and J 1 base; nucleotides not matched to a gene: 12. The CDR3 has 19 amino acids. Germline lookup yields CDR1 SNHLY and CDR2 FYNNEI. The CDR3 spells CASSETRGSGSVNTGELFF. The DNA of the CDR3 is TGTGCCAGCAGTGAGACCCGGGGTAGCGGGAGCGTGAACACCGGGGAGCTGTTTTTT.

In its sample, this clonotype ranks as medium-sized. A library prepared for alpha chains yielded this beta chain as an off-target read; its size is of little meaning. The CDR3 nucleotides read TGCAGCGCCGACAGGTCGGGACACCTACCCTATGGCTACACCTTC. This gives the protein CSADRSGHLPYGYTF. The V and J genes are TRBV29-1 and TRBJ1-2, with D possibly being TRBD1 (6 bases). Trimming left V 7 bases short and J 4 bases short, with 22 bases between. Germline CDR1 SQVTM, CDR2 ANQGSEA. CDR3 size: 15 residues.

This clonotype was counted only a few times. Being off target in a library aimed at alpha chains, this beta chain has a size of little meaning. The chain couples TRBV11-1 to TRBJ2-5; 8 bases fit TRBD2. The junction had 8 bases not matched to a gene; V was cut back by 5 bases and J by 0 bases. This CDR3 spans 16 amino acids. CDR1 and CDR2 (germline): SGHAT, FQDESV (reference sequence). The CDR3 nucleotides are TGTGCCAGCAGCCTTAGGACTAGCAGAAACCAAGAGACCCAGTACTTC. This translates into CASSLRTSRNQETQYF.

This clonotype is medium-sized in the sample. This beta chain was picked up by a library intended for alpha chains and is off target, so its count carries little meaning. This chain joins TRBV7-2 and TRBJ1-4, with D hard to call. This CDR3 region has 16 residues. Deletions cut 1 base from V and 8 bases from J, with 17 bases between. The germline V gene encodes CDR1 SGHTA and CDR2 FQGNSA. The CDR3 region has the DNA TGTGCCAGCAGCTTAGGAGGTGGGAGGGAGGGAGAAAAACTGTTTTTT. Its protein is CASSLGGGREGEKLFF.

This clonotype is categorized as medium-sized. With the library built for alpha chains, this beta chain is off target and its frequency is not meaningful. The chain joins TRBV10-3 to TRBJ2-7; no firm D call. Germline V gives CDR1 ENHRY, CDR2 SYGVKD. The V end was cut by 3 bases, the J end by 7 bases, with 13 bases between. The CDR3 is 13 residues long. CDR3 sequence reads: CAISDLAYTEQYF. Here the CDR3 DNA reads TGTGCCATCAGTGATCTGGCCTACACTGAGCAGTACTTC.

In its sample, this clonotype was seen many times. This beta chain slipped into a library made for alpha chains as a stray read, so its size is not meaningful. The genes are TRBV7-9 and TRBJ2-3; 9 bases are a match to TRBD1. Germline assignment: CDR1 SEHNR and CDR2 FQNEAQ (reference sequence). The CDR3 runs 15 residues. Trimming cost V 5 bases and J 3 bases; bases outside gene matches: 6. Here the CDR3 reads CASSPPQGATDTQYF. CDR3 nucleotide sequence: TGTGCCAGCAGCCCCCCACAGGGGGCTACAGATACGCAGTATTTT.

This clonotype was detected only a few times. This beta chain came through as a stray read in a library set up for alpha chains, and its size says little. CDR3 sequence (DNA): TGTGCCAGCAGTTATCAGGGGCTCGACACTGAAGCTTTCTTT. It codes for CASSYQGLDTEAFF. The chain carries TRBV28 and TRBJ1-1, with D possibly matching TRBD1 (6 bases). CDR3 length: 14 amino acids. In germline, CDR1 is MDHEN, CDR2 SYDVKM. Trimming shortened V by 4 bases and J by 3 bases, and 12 bases separated the two germline ends.

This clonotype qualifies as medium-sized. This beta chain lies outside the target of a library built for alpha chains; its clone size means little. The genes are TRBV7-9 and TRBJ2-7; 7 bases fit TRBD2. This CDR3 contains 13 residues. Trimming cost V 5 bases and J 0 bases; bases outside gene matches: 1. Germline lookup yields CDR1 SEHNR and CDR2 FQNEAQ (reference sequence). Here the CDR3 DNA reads TGTGCCAGCAGCGGGGGGGACTCCTACGAGCAGTACTTC. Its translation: CASSGGDSYEQYF.

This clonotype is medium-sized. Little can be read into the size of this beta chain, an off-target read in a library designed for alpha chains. The CDR3 here is CASSARDRSTGELFF. The CDR3 bases are TGTGCCAGCAGCGCCCGGGACAGATCCACCGGGGAGCTGTTTTTT. The V call is TRBV13, the J call TRBJ2-2, with 7 positions matching TRBD1. This CDR3 has 15 residues. Germline CDR1 is PRHDT and CDR2 is FYEKMQ (reference sequence). V was pared by 5 bases and J by 4 bases, with 7 bases of the junction left unmatched.

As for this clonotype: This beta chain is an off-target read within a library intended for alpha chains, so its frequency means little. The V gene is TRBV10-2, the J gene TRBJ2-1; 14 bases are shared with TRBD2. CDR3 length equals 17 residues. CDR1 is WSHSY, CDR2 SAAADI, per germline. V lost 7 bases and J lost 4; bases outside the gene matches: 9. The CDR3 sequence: CASIGLAGGRLYNEQFF. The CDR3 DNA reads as TGCGCCAGCATAGGACTAGCGGGGGGCCGATTGTACAATGAGCAGTTCTTC.

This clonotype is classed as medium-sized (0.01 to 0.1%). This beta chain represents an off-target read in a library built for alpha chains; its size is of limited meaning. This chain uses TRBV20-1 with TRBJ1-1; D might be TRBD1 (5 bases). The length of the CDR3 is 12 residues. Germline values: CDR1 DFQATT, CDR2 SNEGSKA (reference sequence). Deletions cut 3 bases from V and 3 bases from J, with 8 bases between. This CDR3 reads CSASPGHTEAFF. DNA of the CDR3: TGCAGTGCTAGTCCAGGGCACACTGAAGCTTTCTTT.

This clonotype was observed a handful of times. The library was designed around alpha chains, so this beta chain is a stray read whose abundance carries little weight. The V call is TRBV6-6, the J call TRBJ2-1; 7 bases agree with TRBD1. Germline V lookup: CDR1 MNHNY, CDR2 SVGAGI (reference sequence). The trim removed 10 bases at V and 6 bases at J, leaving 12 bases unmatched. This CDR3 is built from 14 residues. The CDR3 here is CATPRDRGCNEQFF. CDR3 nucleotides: TGTGCCACCCCCCGGGACAGAGGATGCAATGAGCAGTTCTTC.

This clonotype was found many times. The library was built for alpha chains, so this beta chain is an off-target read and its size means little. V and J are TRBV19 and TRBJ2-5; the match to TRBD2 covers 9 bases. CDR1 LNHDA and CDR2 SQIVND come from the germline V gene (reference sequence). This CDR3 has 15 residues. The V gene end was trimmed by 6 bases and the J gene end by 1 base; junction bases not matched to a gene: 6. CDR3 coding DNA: TGTGCCAGTAGCCCGACTAGCGGACTCCAAGAGACCCAGTACTTC. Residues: CASSPTSGLQETQYF.

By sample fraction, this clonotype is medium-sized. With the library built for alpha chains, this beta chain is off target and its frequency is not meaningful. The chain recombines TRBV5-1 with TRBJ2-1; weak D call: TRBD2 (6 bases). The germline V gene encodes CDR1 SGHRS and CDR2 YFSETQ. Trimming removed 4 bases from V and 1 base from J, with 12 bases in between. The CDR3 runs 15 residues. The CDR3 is CASSALADSYNEQFF. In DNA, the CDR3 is TGCGCCAGCAGCGCCTTAGCGGATTCCTACAATGAGCAGTTCTTC.

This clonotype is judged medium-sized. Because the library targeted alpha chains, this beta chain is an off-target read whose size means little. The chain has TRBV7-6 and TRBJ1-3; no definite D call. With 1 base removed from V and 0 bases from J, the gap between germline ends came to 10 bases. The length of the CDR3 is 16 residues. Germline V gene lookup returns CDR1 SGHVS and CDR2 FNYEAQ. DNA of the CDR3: TGTGCCAGCAGCTTAGAAAGGGCAATCTCTGGAAACACCATATATTTT. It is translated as CASSLERAISGNTIYF.

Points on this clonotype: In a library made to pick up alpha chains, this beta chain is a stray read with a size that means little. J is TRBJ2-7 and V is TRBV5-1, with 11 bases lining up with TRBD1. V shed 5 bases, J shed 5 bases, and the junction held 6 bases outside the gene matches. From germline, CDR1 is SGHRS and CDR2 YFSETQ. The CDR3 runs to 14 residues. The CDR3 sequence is CASRDRGLLDEQYF. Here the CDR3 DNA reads TGCGCCAGCAGGGACAGGGGGCTTTTGGACGAGCAGTACTTC. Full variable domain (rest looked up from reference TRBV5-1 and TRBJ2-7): KAGVTQTPRYLIKTRGQQVTLSCSPISGHRSVSWYQQTPGQGLQFLFEYFSETQRNKGNFPGRFSGRQFSNSRSEMNVSTLELGDSALYLCASRDRGLLDEQYFGPGTRLTVT.

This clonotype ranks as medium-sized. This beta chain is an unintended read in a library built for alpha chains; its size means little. CDR3 region: CASRTGGNGYTF. The CDR3 nucleotides are TGTGCCAGCAGGACAGGGGGCAATGGCTACACCTTC. The chain is built from TRBV27 and TRBJ1-2; 10 bases agree with TRBD1. Germline V lookup: CDR1 MNHEY, CDR2 SMNVEV (reference sequence). CDR3 size: 12 residues. The trim removed 6 bases at V and 6 bases at J, leaving 1 base unmatched.

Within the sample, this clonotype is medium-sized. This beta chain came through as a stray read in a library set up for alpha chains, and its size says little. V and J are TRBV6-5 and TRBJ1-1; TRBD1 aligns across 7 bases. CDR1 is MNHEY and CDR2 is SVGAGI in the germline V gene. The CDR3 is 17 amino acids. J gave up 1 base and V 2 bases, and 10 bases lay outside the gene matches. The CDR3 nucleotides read TGTGCCAGCAGTTACCTGGGCGGGAGGGGGCGGAACACTGAAGCTTTCTTT. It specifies CASSYLGGRGRNTEAFF.